This T cell receptor beta chain came from a study of shared clonotypes between healthy human individuals. CDR1 is SGHVS, CDR2 FNYEAQ, per germline. This CDR3 has 13 residues. V was pared by 1 base and J by 4 bases, with 7 bases between. TCRdb's copy holds only in-frame clones and misses some; the assay was immunoSEQ multiplex PCR. The table records about half a million clones, roughly four fifths of them present only once. The V and J genes are TRBV7-6 and TRBJ1-1; a possible D gene is TRBD1 (5 bases). The source of this sequence is a woman between 40 and 50 years old in good health. Some clones in this sample may be carry-over from other donors' samples. The sample taken for sequencing was PBMCs. The CDR3 protein is CASSLEGSTEAFF. CDR3 DNA: TGTGCCAGCAGCTTAGAGGGGAGCACTGAAGCTTTCTTT.